This T cell receptor (beta chain) is from a study of cytomegalovirus exposure and HLA in healthy donors. Generated by immunoSEQ multiplex PCR, the TCRdb table keeps only in-frame clones and is missing some. This sample has around 400,000 clones, with about nine tenths found just once. Germline assignment: CDR1 SGHTA and CDR2 FQGNSA. This CDR3 has 14 amino acids. After removal of 4 bases from V and 4 bases from J, the junction contained 1 base not matched to a gene. The genes are TRBV7-2 and TRBJ2-7, with TRBD2 identical over 13 bases. Sequences were obtained from PBMCs. The clonotype was recovered from a young woman in good health and CMV-seronegative. CDR3 DNA sequence: TGTGCCAGCAGCTCGGGACTAGCGGGGTACGAGCAGTACTTC. Amino acids: CASSSGLAGYEQYF.